One sample yielded the 20 T cell receptor beta chains listed below, sequenced in a study of shared clonotypes between healthy human individuals (dated by TCRdb to about 2020). For the CD8 naive samples, CD45RO-negative cells were positively selected for CCR7, yielding a CD45RA+CCR7+ population from which TemRA cells were excluded. Libraries were made using the immunoSEQ multiplex PCR assay. TCRdb's version of the immuneACCESS table is confined to in-frame rearrangements and falls short of the full clone set. An unresolved V gene accounts for under half of the shortfall where checked; the remainder is of unknown origin. The sample profile shows millions of clones; roughly 94% of them were found once. The ten top clones hold about 1.1% of the sample. The sequenced sample was naive CD8+ T cells sorted from blood. The sample's cell subset or site, from its label and the paper: CD45RA+CCR7+. All receptors come from a man younger than 35 in good health.

The genes are TRBV9 and TRBJ2-3; D is perhaps TRBD1 (5 bases). This CDR3 comprises 15 residues. Trimming stripped 4 bases from V and 2 bases from J, with 14 bases between. CDR1 and CDR2 from the germline V gene are SGDLS and YYNGEE. This CDR3 is CASSPRVAFTDTQYF. The CDR3 nucleotides read TGTGCCAGCAGCCCCAGGGTGGCTTTCACAGATACGCAGTATTTT.

The chain uses TRBV13 and TRBJ1-2; 10 nucleotides match TRBD1. The length of the CDR3 is 14 residues. J gave up 6 bases and V 8 bases, and 9 bases lay outside the gene matches. In germline, CDR1 is PRHDT, CDR2 FYEKMQ (reference sequence). In nucleotides, the CDR3 is TGTGCCAGCCGGGGTAGTGGACAGGGGGATGGCTACACCTTC. Translation gives CASRGSGQGDGYTF.

On this clone itself: Other nucleotide sequences in the sample specify the same CDR3. The CDR3 spells CASSEGLAYEQYF. The CDR3 region has the DNA TGTGCCAGCAGTGAAGGACTCGCCTACGAGCAGTACTTC. The V and J genes are TRBV6-1 and TRBJ2-7; D ambiguous. This CDR3 is 13 amino acids long. V was cut by 1 base and J by 2 bases, with 6 bases left in between. The germline gives CDR1 MNHNS, CDR2 SASEGT.

V usage is TRBV5-8 and J usage is TRBJ1-4; no definite D call. The CDR3 sequence is 13 residues long. Between the trimmed V and J ends, which lost 4 bases and 5 bases, there was a span of 9 bases. Germline V lookup: CDR1 SGHTS, CDR2 YDEGEE. The CDR3 sequence is CASSLADNEKLFF. The CDR3 region has the DNA TGTGCCAGCAGCCTAGCCGACAATGAAAAACTGTTTTTT.

This clone was detected once. The genes are TRBV6-5 and TRBJ2-5, with TRBD2 identical over 9 bases. Germline lookup yields CDR1 MNHEY and CDR2 SVGAGI. J was trimmed by 2 bases and V by 0 bases; bases with no gene match: 4. This CDR3 region has 16 residues. The CDR3, as DNA: TGTGCCAGCAGTTACTCGTTAGCGGGGGAACAAGAGACCCAGTACTTC. Translating it yields CASSYSLAGEQETQYF.

To note about this clone: A junction end diverges from the germline sequence, so it may reflect a read error. Distinct nucleotide sequences in the sample also encode this CDR3. The chain carries TRBV10-3 and TRBJ1-1; D might be TRBD1 (6 bases). CDR1 ENHRY and CDR2 SYGVKD come from the germline V gene. The CDR3 contains 15 residues. The chain's CDR3 is CAISAFHLGDTEAFF. The CDR3 DNA reads as TGTGCCATCAGTGCGTTCCACCTGGGGGACACCGAAGCTTTCTTT.

The chain joins TRBV7-2 to TRBJ2-7, with 9 bases aligning to TRBD2. Trimming at V came to 4 bases and at J to 2 bases, leaving 6 bases not matched to a gene. This CDR3 contains 15 residues. CDR1 and CDR2 (germline): SGHTA, FQGNSA. CDR3 protein: CASSSSGTFTYEQYF. CDR3 sequence (DNA): TGTGCCAGCAGCTCTAGCGGGACTTTTACCTACGAGCAGTACTTC.

V is TRBV4-1 and J is TRBJ2-7, with 9 positions matching TRBD2. This CDR3 has 17 amino acids. Per the germline V gene, CDR1 is MGHRA and CDR2 is YSYEKL. V lost 3 bases, J lost 3 bases, and 12 bases stayed unmatched. For the CDR3, the DNA is TGCGCCAGCAGCCAGGAGCCTTGGCGGGAGGGCCACTACGAGCAGTACTTC. It yields the protein CASSQEPWREGHYEQYF.

V and J are TRBV6-1 and TRBJ2-3; D is possibly TRBD1 (7 bases). Germline V gene sequence: CDR1 MNHNS, CDR2 SASEGT. With 1 base removed from V and 4 bases from J, the gap between germline ends came to 15 bases. The CDR3 contains 16 residues. The CDR3, as DNA: TGTGCCAGCAGTGAAGGGAGGGGGCGTGAGTCAGATACGCAGTATTTT. Amino acid sequence: CASSEGRGRESDTQYF.

On this clone itself: The same CDR3 arises from other DNA sequences in this sample as well. The chain couples TRBV28 to TRBJ2-7, with 8 bases matching TRBD1. From germline, CDR1 is MDHEN and CDR2 SYDVKM. This CDR3 is 14 amino acids long. The J segment lost 3 bases and the V segment lost 3 bases, leaving 4 bases of the junction unmatched. CDR3 residues: CASSLTGEGYEQYF. The CDR3 DNA reads TGTGCCAGCAGTTTGACAGGGGAAGGCTACGAGCAGTACTTC.

As concerns this clone: One end of the junction fails to match germline, which may point to a read error. The CDR3 coding sequence is TGTGCCAGCAGCTCCGACAGGGCCCTGAACGCTGAAGCTTTCTTT. It translates to CASSSDRALNAEAFF. The chain recombines TRBV7-9 with TRBJ1-1; 7 bases are a match to TRBD1. The CDR3 has 15 amino acids. CDR1 is SEHNR, CDR2 FQNEAQ, per germline (reference sequence).

This clone was detected only once. V gene TRBV5-6 combines with J gene TRBJ2-2; TRBD2 agrees at 11 bases. This CDR3 has 17 amino acids. Germline values: CDR1 SGHDT, CDR2 YYEEEE. Trimming cost V 3 bases and J 7 bases; bases outside gene matches: 11. The CDR3 here is CASSWKPGLAAGGELFF. The DNA of the CDR3 is TGTGCCAGCAGCTGGAAGCCGGGACTAGCGGCGGGCGGGGAGCTGTTTTTT.

The CDR3 DNA reads TGTGCCACCAGCACAGACGGCTTGAACACCGGGGAGCTGTTTTTT. Protein sequence: CATSTDGLNTGELFF. The chain joins TRBV15 to TRBJ2-2; D gene unclear. This CDR3 is built from 15 residues. Germline-derived CDR1 and CDR2 are LNHNV and YYDKDF (reference sequence). The ends were cut back, 4 bases at V and 1 base at J, with 10 bases in the middle.

The chain carries TRBV4-1 and TRBJ1-2; 7 nucleotides line up with TRBD1. This CDR3 has 19 residues. V lost 2 bases, J lost 4 bases, and 19 bases stayed unmatched. Germline V lookup: CDR1 MGHRA, CDR2 YSYEKL. The DNA for the CDR3 is TGCGCCAGCAGCCAACAAAGGGGTCTAACAGGGGAAGGAGCCTATGGCTACACCTTC. Its protein is CASSQQRGLTGEGAYGYTF.

The CDR3 coding sequence is TGTGCCAGCAGCTTCGGCACAGCGGGGGACGAAAGCTCCTACGAGCAGTACTTC. Translated: CASSFGTAGDESSYEQYF. The chain employs TRBV11-2 and TRBJ2-7, with 8 bases matching TRBD2. Germline CDR1 is SGHAT and CDR2 is FQNNGV. The CDR3 is made up of 18 amino acids. The trim removed 3 bases at V and 0 bases at J, leaving 13 bases unmatched. The full variable domain, with the rest looked up from reference TRBV11-2 and TRBJ2-7, is EAGVAQSPRYKIIEKRQSVAFWCNPISGHATLYWYQQILGQGPKLLIQFQNNGVVDDSQLPKDRFSAERLKGVDSTLKIQPAKLEDSAVYLCASSFGTAGDESSYEQYFGPGTRLTVT.

V is TRBV7-6 and J is TRBJ1-4; 9 bases align to TRBD1. Germline lookup yields CDR1 SGHVS and CDR2 FNYEAQ. The CDR3 spans 16 residues. V was pared by 0 bases and J by 3 bases, with 2 bases of the junction left unmatched. The CDR3: CASSLAGQGANEKLFF. CDR3 coding DNA: TGTGCCAGCAGCTTAGCGGGACAGGGAGCTAATGAAAAACTGTTTTTT.

The J gene is TRBJ2-1, the V gene TRBV10-3; tentatively, D is TRBD1 (6 bases). Trimming removed 4 bases at V and 5 bases at J, with 15 bases between. The CDR3 is 15 amino acids. The germline gives CDR1 ENHRY, CDR2 SYGVKD. In nucleotides, the CDR3 is TGTGCCATCAGTGCCGGCAGGGGCGTCAACAATGAGCAGTTCTTC. Translation: CAISAGRGVNNEQFF.

V is TRBV9 and J is TRBJ2-2; TRBD1 agrees at 9 bases. The CDR3 has 14 residues. Germline lookup yields CDR1 SGDLS and CDR2 YYNGEE. The junction had 5 bases not matched to a gene; V was cut back by 9 bases and J by 2 bases. The CDR3 sequence is CATKGQGNTGELFF. For the CDR3, the DNA is TGTGCCACCAAGGGACAGGGAAACACCGGGGAGCTGTTTTTT.

This sequence joins TRBV7-8 and TRBJ2-3, with D unclear. The germline gives CDR1 SGHVS, CDR2 FQNEAQ. The CDR3 spans 14 residues. Trimming cost V 5 bases and J 0 bases, with 9 bases left between them. The DNA for the CDR3 is TGTGCCAGCAGCACCGACCCGAGCACAGATACGCAGTATTTT. Its protein product is CASSTDPSTDTQYF.

The rearrangement joins TRBV5-6 to TRBJ2-5; 12 positions agree with TRBD2. There are 16 residues in the CDR3. CDR1 and CDR2 (germline): SGHDT, YYEEEE. With V trimmed by 1 base and J by 5 bases, 6 bases remained unmatched. CDR3: CASSLSGLAGGETQYF. The CDR3 region has the DNA TGTGCCAGCAGCTTGTCTGGGCTAGCGGGAGGGGAGACCCAGTACTTC.